These T cell receptor beta chains were read from a single sample in a study of vaccination and CD4 T cells after COVID-19. These TCRs are of unknown antigen specificity. TCRdb independently ran MiXCR on the PCR reads; one entry per CDR3 protein. The profile shows under 25,000 distinct CDR3 sequences, about two fifths of them singletons. What was sequenced was cultured CD4+ T cells from blood. Receptor source: a human donor with COVID-19. CDR3s include the opening cysteine and the closing phenylalanine or tryptophan. Each record gives: D gene, V gene, clone size, J gene, CDR3 DNA, CDR3 protein. D genes are given only for firm matches. Some rows mark clone size as missing; the rest say once, few, many or name a class of expanded clone.

d_gene: TRBD1
v_gene: TRBV24-1
abundance: .
j_gene: TRBJ2-3
CDR3nt: TGTGCCACCAGTGTGTCGACAGGGGGAGGAACAGATACGCAGTATTTT
CDR3aa: CATSVSTGGGTDTQYF

d_gene: .
v_gene: TRBV7-7
abundance: .
j_gene: TRBJ2-2
CDR3nt: TGTGCTAGCAGCTTTGGTCTGGGGGCGCAGACCGGGGAGCTGTTTTTT
CDR3aa: CASSFGLGAQTGELFF

d_gene: .
v_gene: TRBV5-1
abundance: .
j_gene: TRBJ2-5
CDR3nt: TGCGCCAGCAGCTTGGGCGGTGAGTGGAGGGAGACCCAGTACTTC
CDR3aa: CASSLGGEWRETQYF

d_gene: TRBD2
v_gene: TRBV6-2/TRBV6-3
abundance: .
j_gene: TRBJ2-1
CDR3nt: TGTGCCAGCAGCTCTACAGAGCGGGGGGTAATCCCAGGTAATGAGCAGTTCTTC
CDR3aa: CASSSTERGVIPGNEQFF

d_gene: TRBD1
v_gene: TRBV6-1
abundance: .
j_gene: TRBJ1-4
CDR3nt: TGTGCCAGCATAAGGGTGGGACAGACTAATGAAAAACTGTTTTTT
CDR3aa: CASIRVGQTNEKLFF

d_gene: .
v_gene: TRBV7-9
abundance: few
j_gene: TRBJ1-2
CDR3nt: TGTGCCAGCAGCATAGCCGGGACGAACTATGGCTACACCTTC
CDR3aa: CASSIAGTNYGYTF

d_gene: .
v_gene: TRBV30
abundance: .
j_gene: TRBJ2-3
CDR3nt: TGTGCCTGGAGTGTCCCCGGACCGGGCACAGATACGCAGTATTTT
CDR3aa: CAWSVPGPGTDTQYF

d_gene: .
v_gene: TRBV29-1
abundance: .
j_gene: TRBJ1-2
CDR3nt: TGCAGCGTTGAACTACAGGGTAACTATGGCTACACCTTC
CDR3aa: CSVELQGNYGYTF

d_gene: .
v_gene: TRBV30
abundance: .
j_gene: TRBJ1-1
CDR3nt: TGTGCCTGGTCTGGGTGGGCTGAAGCTTTCTTT
CDR3aa: CAWSGWAEAFF

d_gene: .
v_gene: TRBV19
abundance: .
j_gene: TRBJ2-3
CDR3nt: TGTGCCACCCAGGGGGGGGGCCAAGGTACGCAGTATTTT
CDR3aa: CATQGGGQGTQYF

d_gene: .
v_gene: TRBV10-3
abundance: .
j_gene: TRBJ2-3
CDR3nt: TGTGCCATCAGTGAGTGGAGCCGGACAGATACGCAGTATTTT
CDR3aa: CAISEWSRTDTQYF

d_gene: .
v_gene: TRBV20-1
abundance: .
j_gene: TRBJ1-5
CDR3nt: TGCAGTGCCAGATGGGGGGAGCAGCCCCAGCATTTT
CDR3aa: CSARWGEQPQHF

d_gene: .
v_gene: TRBV12-2
abundance: .
j_gene: TRBJ1-6
CDR3nt: TGTGCAAGTCGCCGACAGGGCGGGGGGGATGTCCACTTT
CDR3aa: CASRRQGGGDVHF

d_gene: TRBD1
v_gene: TRBV6-5
abundance: .
j_gene: TRBJ2-2
CDR3nt: TGTGCCAGCAGTTACTCACCAGGACAGGGGTCCGGGGAGCTGTTTTTT
CDR3aa: CASSYSPGQGSGELFF

d_gene: .
v_gene: TRBV28
abundance: .
j_gene: TRBJ1-2
CDR3nt: TGTGCCAGCAGTTCCTCCGAGGCCGGGAGGAACAACACCTTC
CDR3aa: CASSSSEAGRNNTF

d_gene: .
v_gene: TRBV24-1
abundance: few
j_gene: TRBJ1-5
CDR3nt: TGTGCCACCAACATGGGCAATCAGCCCCAGCATTTT
CDR3aa: CATNMGNQPQHF

d_gene: .
v_gene: TRBV18
abundance: .
j_gene: TRBJ1-1
CDR3nt: TGTGCCAGCTCAGTGAGGGTTCAGACTGAAGCTTTCTTT
CDR3aa: CASSVRVQTEAFF

d_gene: .
v_gene: TRBV7-2
abundance: .
j_gene: TRBJ2-2
CDR3nt: TGTGCCAGCAGCCCCCAGCTCACCGGGGAGCTGTTTTTT
CDR3aa: CASSPQLTGELFF

d_gene: TRBD1
v_gene: TRBV7-9
abundance: .
j_gene: TRBJ1-4
CDR3nt: TGTGCCAGCAGCTTAGGGACAGGGGCCGCACTCGAAAAACTGTTTTTT
CDR3aa: CASSLGTGAALEKLFF

d_gene: TRBD2
v_gene: TRBV20-1
abundance: few
j_gene: TRBJ2-1
CDR3nt: TGCAGTGCTAGAGATAAGTGGACTAGCGCCAATGAGCAGTTCTTC
CDR3aa: CSARDKWTSANEQFF

d_gene: TRBD2
v_gene: TRBV20-1
abundance: .
j_gene: TRBJ2-1
CDR3nt: TGCAGTGCTAGGCGCCTAGCGGGGGACAGCTCCTACAATGAGCAGTTCTTC
CDR3aa: CSARRLAGDSSYNEQFF

d_gene: .
v_gene: TRBV19
abundance: .
j_gene: TRBJ2-4
CDR3nt: TGTGCCAGTAGCTATATACTAGCCAAAAACATTCAGTACTTC
CDR3aa: CASSYILAKNIQYF

d_gene: .
v_gene: TRBV11-2
abundance: .
j_gene: TRBJ2-5
CDR3nt: TGTGCCAGCAGCTTAGCGGGACAGCGGGCCCAGTACTTC
CDR3aa: CASSLAGQRAQYF

d_gene: TRBD2
v_gene: TRBV19
abundance: .
j_gene: TRBJ2-1
CDR3nt: TGTGCCTGTAGGGGCGGGGGGGCCTACAATGAGCAGTTCTTC
CDR3aa: CACRGGGAYNEQFF

d_gene: TRBD2
v_gene: TRBV20-1
abundance: .
j_gene: TRBJ2-3
CDR3nt: TGCAGTGCTACCCTCTTGGCGGGGGGGAGCACAGATACGCAGTATTTT
CDR3aa: CSATLLAGGSTDTQYF

d_gene: TRBD1
v_gene: TRBV4-3
abundance: .
j_gene: TRBJ2-3
CDR3nt: TGCGCCAGCAGCCAAGACTCGGGCCAGGGGGCCGCAGATACGCAGTATTTT
CDR3aa: CASSQDSGQGAADTQYF

d_gene: .
v_gene: TRBV10-3
abundance: few
j_gene: TRBJ1-2
CDR3nt: TGTGCCATCAGTGGACCCCCCCCGACCCATGGCTACACCTTC
CDR3aa: CAISGPPPTHGYTF

d_gene: .
v_gene: TRBV27
abundance: few
j_gene: TRBJ2-2
CDR3nt: TGTGCCAGCAGCCTAAATGAGAGGAGTACCGGGGAGCTGTTTTTT
CDR3aa: CASSLNERSTGELFF

d_gene: .
v_gene: TRBV20-1
abundance: .
j_gene: TRBJ2-7
CDR3nt: TGCAGTGCACGGGACTTATCTTACGAGCAGTACTTC
CDR3aa: CSARDLSYEQYF

d_gene: TRBD1
v_gene: TRBV7-2
abundance: .
j_gene: TRBJ1-4
CDR3nt: TGTGCCAGCAAGAAGACAGGGAAGGATGAAAAACTGTTTTTT
CDR3aa: CASKKTGKDEKLFF

d_gene: .
v_gene: TRBV23-1
abundance: few
j_gene: TRBJ1-2
CDR3nt: TGCGCCAGCAGTCGTCTCCAGACTTTAGACTATGGCTACACCTTC
CDR3aa: CASSRLQTLDYGYTF

d_gene: .
v_gene: TRBV7-2
abundance: .
j_gene: TRBJ1-3
CDR3nt: TGTGCCAGCGCAACCCGGAGCTCTGGAAACACCATATATTTT
CDR3aa: CASATRSSGNTIYF

d_gene: TRBD1
v_gene: TRBV19
abundance: .
j_gene: TRBJ1-6
CDR3nt: TGTGCCAGTAGTATAGGGAACGACAGGGATCTCAACCTCCTCCACTTT
CDR3aa: CASSIGNDRDLNLLHF

d_gene: .
v_gene: TRBV7-2
abundance: .
j_gene: TRBJ2-5
CDR3nt: TGTGCCAGCAGCGCACAGGGGCGGGGAGAGACCCAGTACTTC
CDR3aa: CASSAQGRGETQYF

d_gene: .
v_gene: TRBV30
abundance: few
j_gene: TRBJ1-2
CDR3nt: TGTGCCTGGGGAGGTGGAGGGGCGCGGGTGTATGGCTACACCTTC
CDR3aa: CAWGGGGARVYGYTF

d_gene: .
v_gene: TRBV7-2
abundance: .
j_gene: TRBJ1-5
CDR3nt: TGTGCCAGCAGCTTAGCGGGTCAGCCCCAGCATTTT
CDR3aa: CASSLAGQPQHF

d_gene: .
v_gene: TRBV28
abundance: .
j_gene: TRBJ1-2
CDR3nt: TGTGCCAGCAGTTTGAAGGGCTATGGCTACACCTTC
CDR3aa: CASSLKGYGYTF

d_gene: .
v_gene: TRBV7-2
abundance: .
j_gene: TRBJ2-7
CDR3nt: TGTGCCAGCAGCCCGAGTCCCCCCTACGAGCAGTACTTC
CDR3aa: CASSPSPPYEQYF

d_gene: .
v_gene: TRBV12-3/TRBV12-4
abundance: .
j_gene: TRBJ2-2
CDR3nt: TGTGCCAGCACCGTATGGAGCAACACCGGGGAGCTGTTTTTT
CDR3aa: CASTVWSNTGELFF

d_gene: .
v_gene: TRBV6-5
abundance: .
j_gene: TRBJ1-6
CDR3nt: TGTGCCAGCAGTTACTCGGCGGAAGCTAATTCACCCCTCCACTTT
CDR3aa: CASSYSAEANSPLHF

d_gene: .
v_gene: TRBV10-3
abundance: .
j_gene: TRBJ1-3
CDR3nt: TGTGCCATCACGGACAACTCTGGAAACACCATATATTTT
CDR3aa: CAITDNSGNTIYF

d_gene: TRBD1
v_gene: TRBV7-2
abundance: .
j_gene: TRBJ2-3
CDR3nt: TGTGCCAGCAACCACGGACAGGGGATCGGAACAGATACGCAGTATTTT
CDR3aa: CASNHGQGIGTDTQYF

d_gene: TRBD1
v_gene: TRBV19
abundance: .
j_gene: TRBJ1-1
CDR3nt: TGTGCCAGTAGTAACCTACAGGGGAGGACTGAAGATTTCTTT
CDR3aa: CASSNLQGRTEDFF

d_gene: .
v_gene: TRBV2
abundance: few
j_gene: TRBJ1-2
CDR3nt: TGTGCCAGCAGTGGGGAGAGGGATGATGGCTACACCTTC
CDR3aa: CASSGERDDGYTF

d_gene: .
v_gene: TRBV18
abundance: .
j_gene: TRBJ2-2
CDR3nt: TGTGCCAGCTCACCAGCGGCAGGGGAAACCGGGGAGCTGTTTTTT
CDR3aa: CASSPAAGETGELFF

d_gene: TRBD1
v_gene: TRBV6-1
abundance: few
j_gene: TRBJ1-3
CDR3nt: TGTGCCAGCAGTCGCCCGGGGGACAGCTCTGGAAACACCATATATTTT
CDR3aa: CASSRPGDSSGNTIYF

d_gene: .
v_gene: TRBV11-2
abundance: .
j_gene: TRBJ2-3
CDR3nt: TGTGCCAGCAGCATACTCACTTGGGCAGATACGCAGTATTTT
CDR3aa: CASSILTWADTQYF

d_gene: .
v_gene: TRBV20-1
abundance: .
j_gene: TRBJ1-5
CDR3nt: TGCAGTGCTAGAGAGGCAGGGTTCGGTCAGCCCCAGCATTTT
CDR3aa: CSAREAGFGQPQHF

d_gene: .
v_gene: TRBV28
abundance: few
j_gene: TRBJ1-5
CDR3nt: TGTGCCAGCCGGGACCAGCCCAATCTTCCCAATCAGCCCCAGCATTTT
CDR3aa: CASRDQPNLPNQPQHF

d_gene: TRBD1
v_gene: TRBV20-1
abundance: .
j_gene: TRBJ1-5
CDR3nt: TGCAGTGCTGGACAGGGTAATCAGCCCCAGCATTTT
CDR3aa: CSAGQGNQPQHF

d_gene: .
v_gene: TRBV30
abundance: few
j_gene: TRBJ1-5
CDR3nt: TGTGCCTGGAGTCCTGGGGGGACTCAGCCCCAGCATTTT
CDR3aa: CAWSPGGTQPQHF

d_gene: .
v_gene: TRBV2
abundance: few
j_gene: TRBJ2-5
CDR3nt: TGTGCCAGCAGTGTGATGAGGGGAGAGACCCAGTACTTC
CDR3aa: CASSVMRGETQYF

d_gene: .
v_gene: TRBV2
abundance: few
j_gene: TRBJ2-1
CDR3nt: TGTGCCAGCAGTGAAGGTGGGGGGCCCTACAATGAGCAGTTCTTC
CDR3aa: CASSEGGGPYNEQFF